The present TCR beta chain was sequenced within a study of T cells in Graves' hyperthyroidism and ophthalmopathy. RNA transcripts gave rise to amplified TCR beta CDR3 regions. The TCR CDR3 was amplified in a first-round RT-PCR using the HTBI primer set. Via MiXCR, TCRdb re-called the multiplex PCR reads, giving one row per CDR3 protein. The sample holds about 680,000 distinct CDR3 sequences; approximately 36% are singletons and the top ten take roughly 31%. After removal of 0 bases from V and 7 bases from J, the junction contained 7 bases not matched to a gene. The V gene's germline CDR1 is SGDLS and CDR2 YYNGEE. The CDR3 consists of 15 residues.

Sequenced: blood. This clonotype was sampled from a woman in her 40s with Graves' hyperthyroidism. The chain links TRBV9 to TRBJ1-2; 9 positions agree with TRBD1. The CDR3 coding sequence is TGTGCCAGCAGCGTAGGTTTCGGGACAGGGTCTGGCTACACCTTC. Translating gives CASSVGFGTGSGYTF.